The rows below give T cell receptor beta chains drawn from one sample of a study of blood T cell repertoires in COVID-19. Sequenced by immunoSEQ multiplex PCR; TCRdb stores in-frame clones only, minus some. The table records under 350,000 clones, about 93% of them present only once. The sample comprised peripheral blood. The receptors derive from a woman aged 30 to 39 with COVID-19, enrolled during active disease. The CDR3 runs from the conserved cysteine through the conserved F or W. D genes are given only for firm matches. The size of a clone is reported for some rows only, either as once, few or many, or as a class for expanded clones.

abundance: .; v_gene: TRBV3-1/TRBV3-2; j_gene: TRBJ1-2; d_gene: TRBD1; CDR3aa: CASSQGQGSNYGYTF; CDR3nt: TGTGCCAGCAGCCAGGGACAGGGATCTAACTATGGCTACACCTTC
abundance: .; v_gene: TRBV6-6; j_gene: TRBJ1-2; d_gene: TRBD1; CDR3aa: CASTEGTGYGYTF; CDR3nt: TGTGCCAGCACCGAGGGGACAGGGTATGGCTACACCTTC
abundance: .; v_gene: TRBV30; j_gene: TRBJ2-5; d_gene: .; CDR3aa: CAWSNPGPGVQETQYF; CDR3nt: TGTGCCTGGAGTAACCCTGGGCCGGGGGTCCAAGAGACCCAGTACTTC
abundance: .; v_gene: TRBV5-1; j_gene: TRBJ2-5; d_gene: .; CDR3aa: CASSPVVEADQETQYF; CDR3nt: TGCGCCAGCAGCCCCGTGGTGGAGGCGGATCAAGAGACCCAGTACTTC
abundance: .; v_gene: TRBV24-1; j_gene: TRBJ2-1; d_gene: .; CDR3aa: CATSDFGHGDEQFF; CDR3nt: TGTGCCACCAGTGATTTTGGCCACGGGGATGAGCAGTTCTTC
abundance: .; v_gene: TRBV2; j_gene: TRBJ2-3; d_gene: TRBD2; CDR3aa: CASLLAGGSDTQYF; CDR3nt: TGTGCCAGTCTCCTAGCGGGTGGGTCGGATACGCAGTATTTT
abundance: .; v_gene: TRBV27; j_gene: TRBJ1-4; d_gene: TRBD1; CDR3aa: CASSVRRQGLNEKLFF; CDR3nt: TGTGCCAGCAGTGTCCGCCGACAGGGACTGAATGAAAAACTGTTTTTT
abundance: few; v_gene: TRBV9; j_gene: TRBJ1-3; d_gene: .; CDR3aa: CASSVPRSGPGNTIYF; CDR3nt: TGTGCCAGCAGCGTCCCGCGATCAGGCCCTGGAAACACCATATATTTT
abundance: .; v_gene: TRBV4-1; j_gene: TRBJ2-7; d_gene: .; CDR3aa: CASSQGLARSYEQYF; CDR3nt: TGCGCCAGCAGCCAAGGCCTGGCCCGTTCCTACGAGCAGTACTTC
abundance: .; v_gene: TRBV5-8; j_gene: TRBJ2-7; d_gene: TRBD1; CDR3aa: CASSPGTGYSYEQYF; CDR3nt: TGTGCCAGCAGCCCCGGGACAGGATACTCCTACGAGCAGTACTTC
abundance: once; v_gene: TRBV19; j_gene: TRBJ2-2; d_gene: TRBD2; CDR3aa: CASSLQAGSNTGELFF; CDR3nt: TGTGCCAGTAGTCTTCAAGCGGGGTCGAACACCGGGGAGCTGTTTTTT
abundance: .; v_gene: TRBV5-5; j_gene: TRBJ1-6; d_gene: TRBD1; CDR3aa: CASSPGQGYNSPLHF; CDR3nt: TGTGCCAGCAGCCCAGGACAGGGATATAATTCACCCCTCCACTTT
abundance: once; v_gene: TRBV10-3; j_gene: TRBJ1-1; d_gene: .; CDR3aa: CAITPGPQNTEAFF; CDR3nt: TGTGCCATCACCCCGGGTCCCCAGAACACTGAAGCTTTCTTT
abundance: .; v_gene: TRBV2; j_gene: TRBJ1-2; d_gene: .; CDR3aa: CASRDRETNYGYTF; CDR3nt: TGTGCCAGCAGGGACAGAGAGACTAACTATGGCTACACCTTC
abundance: .; v_gene: TRBV7-2; j_gene: TRBJ2-5; d_gene: .; CDR3aa: CASSYGLSAETQYF; CDR3nt: TGTGCCAGCAGCTACGGACTGTCCGCGGAGACCCAGTACTTC
abundance: .; v_gene: TRBV7-2; j_gene: TRBJ2-3; d_gene: TRBD2; CDR3aa: CASSDGLAGSSDTQYF; CDR3nt: TGTGCCAGCAGCGACGGACTAGCGGGAAGCTCAGATACGCAGTATTTT
abundance: .; v_gene: TRBV15; j_gene: TRBJ2-6; d_gene: .; CDR3aa: CATSRGHTGANVLTF; CDR3nt: TGTGCCACCAGCAGAGGACACACTGGGGCCAACGTCCTGACTTTC
abundance: .; v_gene: TRBV3-1/TRBV3-2; j_gene: TRBJ2-7; d_gene: .; CDR3aa: CASSQGGYYEQYF; CDR3nt: TGTGCCAGCAGCCAAGGAGGGTACTACGAGCAGTACTTC
abundance: .; v_gene: TRBV9; j_gene: TRBJ2-2; d_gene: .; CDR3aa: CASSLQGPNTGELFF; CDR3nt: TGTGCCAGCAGCCTACAGGGTCCGAACACCGGGGAGCTGTTTTTT
abundance: .; v_gene: TRBV11-3; j_gene: TRBJ2-3; d_gene: .; CDR3aa: CASSPRLTDTQYF; CDR3nt: TGTGCCAGCAGCCCCCGTCTCACAGATACGCAGTATTTT
abundance: .; v_gene: TRBV30; j_gene: TRBJ2-3; d_gene: TRBD2; CDR3aa: CAWSSGTNTDTQYF; CDR3nt: TGTGCCTGGAGTTCCGGGACTAACACAGATACGCAGTATTTT
abundance: .; v_gene: TRBV24-1; j_gene: TRBJ2-3; d_gene: TRBD1; CDR3aa: CATSDYGTGRADTQYF; CDR3nt: TGTGCCACCAGTGATTACGGGACAGGGAGGGCAGATACGCAGTATTTT
abundance: .; v_gene: TRBV5-1; j_gene: TRBJ1-5; d_gene: .; CDR3aa: CASSLIGGNQPQHF; CDR3nt: TGCGCCAGCAGCTTGATAGGAGGGAATCAGCCCCAGCATTTT
abundance: .; v_gene: TRBV5-1; j_gene: TRBJ2-3; d_gene: .; CDR3aa: CASSSRTALSDTQYF; CDR3nt: TGCGCCAGCAGCTCCAGGACAGCTCTTTCAGATACGCAGTATTTT
abundance: .; v_gene: TRBV5-4; j_gene: TRBJ2-7; d_gene: .; CDR3aa: CASSLANTGKAYEQYF; CDR3nt: TGTGCCAGCAGCTTGGCCAACACAGGGAAGGCCTACGAGCAGTACTTC
abundance: .; v_gene: TRBV3-1/TRBV3-2; j_gene: TRBJ2-3; d_gene: TRBD2; CDR3aa: CASNLLVPTSRDTQYF; CDR3nt: TGTGCCAGCAACCTACTAGTCCCGACTAGCAGAGATACGCAGTATTTT
abundance: .; v_gene: TRBV7-2; j_gene: TRBJ1-2; d_gene: .; CDR3aa: CASSSRAGDYGYTF; CDR3nt: TGTGCCAGCAGCAGCAGGGCTGGCGACTATGGCTACACCTTC
abundance: .; v_gene: TRBV6-6; j_gene: TRBJ2-7; d_gene: TRBD1; CDR3aa: CASRTGFEQYF; CDR3nt: TGTGCCAGCAGGACAGGGTTCGAGCAGTACTTC
abundance: .; v_gene: TRBV15; j_gene: TRBJ2-7; d_gene: .; CDR3aa: CATSSSPVPEAQRYF; CDR3nt: TGTGCCACCAGCAGTTCCCCCGTGCCGGAGGCGCAAAGGTACTTC
abundance: once; v_gene: TRBV3-1/TRBV3-2; j_gene: TRBJ2-3; d_gene: .; CDR3aa: CASSLGPADTQYF; CDR3nt: TGTGCCAGCAGCCTGGGCCCTGCAGATACGCAGTATTTT
abundance: .; v_gene: TRBV29-1; j_gene: TRBJ2-7; d_gene: TRBD1; CDR3aa: CSVEETGGFYEQYF; CDR3nt: TGCAGCGTTGAAGAGACAGGGGGCTTCTACGAGCAGTACTTC
abundance: .; v_gene: TRBV5-1; j_gene: TRBJ1-2; d_gene: TRBD1; CDR3aa: CASRDPGQGYGYTF; CDR3nt: TGCGCCAGCAGGGACCCGGGACAGGGTTATGGCTACACCTTC
abundance: .; v_gene: TRBV7-2; j_gene: TRBJ2-3; d_gene: .; CDR3aa: CASSLSGFTSTDTQYF; CDR3nt: TGTGCCAGCAGCTTAAGCGGGTTCACTAGCACAGATACGCAGTATTTT
abundance: .; v_gene: TRBV6-5; j_gene: TRBJ2-2; d_gene: TRBD1; CDR3aa: CASSRDRSNTGELFF; CDR3nt: TGTGCCAGCAGCCGGGACAGGAGTAACACCGGGGAGCTGTTTTTT
abundance: .; v_gene: TRBV5-4; j_gene: TRBJ2-5; d_gene: .; CDR3aa: CASSFANRVQETQYF; CDR3nt: TGTGCCAGCAGCTTTGCTAACCGCGTCCAAGAGACCCAGTACTTC
abundance: .; v_gene: TRBV24-1; j_gene: TRBJ2-1; d_gene: TRBD2; CDR3aa: CATSKWAPSGRGGNEQFF; CDR3nt: TGTGCCACCAGTAAGTGGGCCCCGAGCGGGAGAGGGGGTAATGAGCAGTTCTTC